The 17 T cell receptor beta chains reported below all come from one sample, sequenced in a study of cytotoxic CD8 clonotypes in ibrutinib-treated CLL. Generated by immunoSEQ multiplex PCR, the TCRdb table keeps only in-frame clones and is missing some. Of approximately 300,000 clones listed, roughly 85% are singletons. The source was PBMCs, collected before ibrutinib treatment. Receptors were obtained from a human donor with chronic lymphocytic leukemia.

J is TRBJ2-1 and V is TRBV7-8; D is uncertain. CDR3 size: 19 residues. V was clipped by 4 bases and J by 0 bases, with 22 bases between them. CDR1 SGHVS and CDR2 FQNEAQ come from the germline V gene. CDR3 in DNA: TGTGCCAGCAGCTGGCCCTTTGATCCGAAGAAGAGCTCCTACAATGAGCAGTTCTTC. This encodes CASSWPFDPKKSSYNEQFF. Drawing the rest from reference TRBV7-8 and TRBJ2-1, the complete variable domain is GAGVSQSPRYKVAKRGQDVALRCDPISGHVSLFWYQQALGQGPEFLTYFQNEAQLDKSGLPSDRFFAERPEGSVSTLKIQRTQQEDSAVYLCASSWPFDPKKSSYNEQFFGPGTRLTVL.

V and J are TRBV7-8 and TRBJ2-1; 12 bases agree with TRBD2. Germline V gene sequence: CDR1 SGHVS, CDR2 FQNEAQ. The CDR3 has 16 residues. Unmatched junction bases numbered 6, after V lost 2 bases and J lost 7 bases. CDR3 bases: TGTGCCAGCAGCTTACCTGGACTAGCGGGAACGAATGAGCAGTTCTTC. Its protein product is CASSLPGLAGTNEQFF. The complete variable domain, with remaining parts taken from reference TRBV7-8 and TRBJ2-1, reads GAGVSQSPRYKVAKRGQDVALRCDPISGHVSLFWYQQALGQGPEFLTYFQNEAQLDKSGLPSDRFFAERPEGSVSTLKIQRTQQEDSAVYLCASSLPGLAGTNEQFFGPGTRLTVL.

The chain recombines TRBV5-1 with TRBJ2-4, with TRBD1 matching 7 bases. CDR1 is SGHRS, CDR2 YFSETQ, per germline. CDR3 length: 17 amino acids. The ends lost 0 bases at V and 1 base at J; junction bases unmatched: 7. CDR3 sequence reads: CASSLEAPDRAKNIQYF. Here the CDR3 DNA reads TGCGCCAGCAGCTTGGAGGCCCCGGACAGGGCCAAAAACATTCAGTACTTC.

This clone was picked up a small number of times. This rearrangement joins TRBV30 to TRBJ1-4; no clear D gene. The CDR3 totals 15 residues. Germline loops: CDR1 GTSNPN, CDR2 SVGIG (reference sequence). The V and J ends lost 3 bases and 0 bases respectively, with 11 bases between them. CDR3 amino acids: CAWREIGATNEKLFF. CDR3 DNA sequence: TGTGCCTGGAGGGAGATCGGCGCAACTAATGAAAAACTGTTTTTT.

The gene calls are TRBV5-1 and TRBJ2-3; D is unclear. Germline assignment: CDR1 SGHRS and CDR2 YFSETQ. The CDR3 length is 15 residues. Trimming removed 4 bases from V and 7 bases from J, with 19 bases in between. This CDR3 is CASSPESTTLHTQYF. CDR3 nucleotide sequence: TGCGCCAGCAGCCCCGAAAGTACGACCCTTCATACGCAGTATTTT.

This clone was counted a single time. The chain links TRBV19 to TRBJ2-7; the D is unclear. The CDR3 consists of 12 residues. V lost 5 bases to trimming and J lost 7 bases, with 12 bases between them. The V gene's germline CDR1 is LNHDA and CDR2 SQIVND (reference sequence). In nucleotides, the CDR3 is TGTGCCAGTAGTTTCGTGGGTGGGGAGCAGTACTTC. This translates into CASSFVGGEQYF.

This chain connects TRBV7-9 to TRBJ2-1; 12 bases line up with TRBD2. Germline V gene data show CDR1 as SEHNR and CDR2 as FQNEAQ (reference sequence). The ends lost 1 base at V and 8 bases at J; junction bases unmatched: 3. This CDR3 comprises 15 residues. The chain's CDR3 is CASSLGTSGNYEQFF. The CDR3 DNA follows: TGTGCCAGCAGCTTAGGGACTAGCGGGAACTATGAGCAGTTCTTC.

V usage is TRBV6-5 and J usage is TRBJ1-2, with D unresolved. Trimming stripped 1 base from V and 6 bases from J, with 0 bases between. This CDR3 contains 10 residues. Germline V lookup: CDR1 MNHEY, CDR2 SVGAGI. CDR3 in amino acids: CASSYYGYTF. CDR3 nucleotide sequence: TGTGCCAGCAGTTACTATGGCTACACCTTC.

This clone was observed a few times. The same CDR3 is also encoded by other DNA sequences in this sample. The chain combines TRBV7-9 with TRBJ1-1; unclear D gene. The CDR3 is 13 amino acids. Deletions cut 5 bases from V and 2 bases from J, with 9 bases between. CDR1 SEHNR and CDR2 FQNEAQ come from the germline V gene (reference sequence). In nucleotides, the CDR3 is TGTGCCAGCAGCCCGACGGGAAACACTGAAGCTTTCTTT. It encodes CASSPTGNTEAFF.

The V and J genes are TRBV28 and TRBJ2-7; a possible D gene is TRBD1 (6 bases). Germline loops: CDR1 MDHEN, CDR2 SYDVKM. The CDR3 totals 15 residues. Between the trimmed V and J ends, which lost 3 bases and 3 bases, there was a span of 15 bases. The CDR3 loop reads CASSFTGMSYYEQYF. CDR3 DNA sequence: TGTGCCAGCAGTTTCACAGGGATGAGTTACTACGAGCAGTACTTC.

The chain has TRBV9 and TRBJ2-7; D possibly corresponds to TRBD1 (6 bases). V was shortened by 4 bases and J by 0 bases, with 14 bases between the two germline ends. The CDR3 sequence is 15 residues long. Germline V gives CDR1 SGDLS, CDR2 YYNGEE. The CDR3 DNA follows: TGTGCCAGCAGCCAAACAGGGAAGTCCTCCTACGAGCAGTACTTC. It yields the protein CASSQTGKSSYEQYF.

This sequence joins TRBV29-1 and TRBJ2-3; tentative D call: TRBD2 (6 bases). CDR1 and CDR2 from the germline V gene are SQVTM and ANQGSEA. V lost 3 bases, J lost 9 bases, and 10 bases lay in between. The CDR3 covers 11 residues. The CDR3 loop is CSVDAGLTQYF. CDR3 sequence (DNA): TGCAGCGTTGATGCGGGGTTGACGCAGTATTTT.

In its sample, this clone was seen once. CDR3 coding DNA: TGCGCCAGCAGCCTCCGGGGTCAGGGGGCTGATACGCAGTATTTT. Its translation is CASSLRGQGADTQYF. V and J are TRBV4-1 and TRBJ2-3; 8 bases map to TRBD1. The CDR3 contains 15 residues. The germline V gene has CDR1 MGHRA and CDR2 YSYEKL. The V and J ends lost 4 bases and 6 bases, in that order; junction bases with no gene match: 9.

This clone was recorded once. The chain combines TRBV7-2 with TRBJ2-7; D is possibly TRBD1 (5 bases). Looked up from germline, CDR1 is SGHTA and CDR2 is FQGNSA. The length of the CDR3 is 12 residues. Between the trimmed V and J ends, which lost 4 bases and 2 bases, there was a span of 6 bases. The CDR3 DNA reads TGTGCCAGCAGCTCGGACACCTACGAGCAGTACTTC. Its translation is CASSSDTYEQYF.

The chain uses TRBV5-6 and TRBJ2-1; D unresolved. CDR1 is SGHDT, CDR2 YYEEEE, per germline. Trimming took off 6 bases at V and 8 bases at J, with 9 bases between the two ends. This CDR3 spans 11 amino acids. CDR3 region: CASTTGDEQFF. CDR3 DNA: TGTGCCAGCACCACTGGCGATGAGCAGTTCTTC.

The chain joins TRBV14 to TRBJ1-1, with a possible D match to TRBD1 (5 bases). V lost 0 bases and J lost 1, with 6 bases in between. The germline V gene has CDR1 SGHDN and CDR2 FVKESK. The length of the CDR3 is 14 residues. The CDR3 nucleotides are TGTGCCAGCAGCCAAGACAGGGCGAACACTGAAGCTTTCTTT. It specifies CASSQDRANTEAFF.

CDR3 nucleotide sequence: TGCGCCACCCGGGGCAGGTATACCTACGAGCAGTACTTC. Protein: CATRGRYTYEQYF. The chain employs TRBV10-2 and TRBJ2-7; D is tentatively TRBD1 or TRBD2 (5 bases each). The V and J ends lost 10 bases and 2 bases respectively, with 15 bases between them. The germline V gene has CDR1 WSHSY and CDR2 SAAADI. This CDR3 region has 13 residues.